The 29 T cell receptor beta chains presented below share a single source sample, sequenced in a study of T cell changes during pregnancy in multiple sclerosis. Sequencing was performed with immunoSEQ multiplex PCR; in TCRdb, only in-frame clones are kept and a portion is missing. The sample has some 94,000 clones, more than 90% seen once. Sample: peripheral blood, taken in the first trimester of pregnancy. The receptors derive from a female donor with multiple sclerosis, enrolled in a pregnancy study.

The CDR3 is CASSQDPRTSGSYNEQFF. CDR3 coding DNA: TGCGCCAGCAGCCAAGATCCCCGGACTAGCGGGAGTTACAATGAGCAGTTCTTC. The V gene is TRBV4-3, the J gene TRBJ2-1; the match to TRBD2 covers 13 bases. In germline, CDR1 is LGHNA, CDR2 YSLEER. This CDR3 spans 18 amino acids. The V segment lost 0 bases and the J segment 4 bases; nucleotides outside the gene matches: 6.

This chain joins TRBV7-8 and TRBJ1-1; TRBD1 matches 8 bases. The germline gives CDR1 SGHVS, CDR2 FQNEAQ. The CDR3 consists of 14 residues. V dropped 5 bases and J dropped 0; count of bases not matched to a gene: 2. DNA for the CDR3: TGTGCCAGCAGCCGACAGGGGATGAACACTGAAGCTTTCTTT. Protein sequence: CASSRQGMNTEAFF.

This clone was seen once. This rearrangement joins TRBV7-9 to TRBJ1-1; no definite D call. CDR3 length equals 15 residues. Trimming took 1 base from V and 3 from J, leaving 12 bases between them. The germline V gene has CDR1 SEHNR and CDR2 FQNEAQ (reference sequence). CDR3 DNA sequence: TGTGCCAGCAGCTTAGACAGTTCTTGGGACACTGAAGCTTTCTTT. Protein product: CASSLDSSWDTEAFF.

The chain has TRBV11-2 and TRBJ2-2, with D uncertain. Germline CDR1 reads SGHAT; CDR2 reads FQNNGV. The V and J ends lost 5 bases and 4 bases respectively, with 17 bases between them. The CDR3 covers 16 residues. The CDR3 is CASSAGSGLFTGELFF. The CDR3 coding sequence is TGTGCCAGCAGCGCCGGGTCCGGCCTGTTCACCGGGGAGCTGTTTTTT.

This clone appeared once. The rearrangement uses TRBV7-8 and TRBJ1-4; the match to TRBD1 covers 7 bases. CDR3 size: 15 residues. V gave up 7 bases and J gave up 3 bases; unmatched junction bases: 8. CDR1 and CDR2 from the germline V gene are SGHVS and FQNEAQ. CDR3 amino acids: CASNPRGPANEKLFF. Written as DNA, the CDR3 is TGTGCCAGCAACCCGAGGGGGCCGGCTAATGAAAAACTGTTTTTT.

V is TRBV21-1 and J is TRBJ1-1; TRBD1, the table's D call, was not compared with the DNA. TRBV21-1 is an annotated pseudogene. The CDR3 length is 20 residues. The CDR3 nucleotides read TGTGCCAGCAGCAAAAGCCTGGACAGGGGGCCTTCCTACTCTAACACTGAAGCTTTCTTT. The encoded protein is CASSKSLDRGPSYSNTEAFF.

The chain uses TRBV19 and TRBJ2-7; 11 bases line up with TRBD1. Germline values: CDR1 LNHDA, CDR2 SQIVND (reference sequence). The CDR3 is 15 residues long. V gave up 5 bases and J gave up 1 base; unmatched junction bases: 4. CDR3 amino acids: CASSRDRGISYEQYF. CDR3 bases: TGTGCCAGTAGTCGGGACAGGGGGATTTCCTACGAGCAGTACTTC.

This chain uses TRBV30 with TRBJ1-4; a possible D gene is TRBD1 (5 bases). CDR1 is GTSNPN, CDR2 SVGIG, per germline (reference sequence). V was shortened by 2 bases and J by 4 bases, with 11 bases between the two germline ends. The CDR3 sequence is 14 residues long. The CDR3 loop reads CAWSRDSFNEKLFF. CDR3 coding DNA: TGTGCCTGGAGTCGAGACAGCTTTAATGAAAAACTGTTTTTT. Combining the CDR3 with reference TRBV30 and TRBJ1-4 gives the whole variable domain SQTIHQWPATLVQPVGSPLSLECTVEGTSNPNLYWYRQAAGRGLQLLFYSVGIGQISSEVPQNLSASRPQDRQFILSSKKLLLSDSGFYLCAWSRDSFNEKLFFGSGTQLSVL.

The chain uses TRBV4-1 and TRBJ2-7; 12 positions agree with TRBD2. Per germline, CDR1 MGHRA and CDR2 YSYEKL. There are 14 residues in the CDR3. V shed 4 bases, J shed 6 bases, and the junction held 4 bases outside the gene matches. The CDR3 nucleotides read TGCGCCAGCAGCCGACTAGCGGGAGTGGGCGAGCAGTACTTC. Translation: CASSRLAGVGEQYF.

As DNA, the CDR3 is TGTGCCAGCAGCTCGCGACTAGCGGGACTTGACGGGGCCTACGAGCAGTACTTC. Translated, it gives CASSSRLAGLDGAYEQYF. The gene calls are TRBV7-2 and TRBJ2-7, with TRBD2 matching 11 bases. This CDR3 is 18 amino acids long. V was clipped by 4 bases and J by 2 bases; unmatched bases: 13. The V gene's germline CDR1 is SGHTA and CDR2 FQGNSA.

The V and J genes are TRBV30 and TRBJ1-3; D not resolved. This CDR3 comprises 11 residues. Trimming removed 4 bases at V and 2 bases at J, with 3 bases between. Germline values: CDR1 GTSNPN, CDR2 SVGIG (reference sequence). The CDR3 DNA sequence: TGTGCCTGGACAGCTGGAAACACCATATATTTT. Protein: CAWTAGNTIYF.

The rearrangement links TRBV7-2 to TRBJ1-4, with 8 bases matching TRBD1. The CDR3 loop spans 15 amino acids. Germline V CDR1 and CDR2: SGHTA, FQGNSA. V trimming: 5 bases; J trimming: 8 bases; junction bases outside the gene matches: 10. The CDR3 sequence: CASSDQGAVKEKLFF. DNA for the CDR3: TGTGCCAGCAGCGATCAGGGGGCAGTAAAGGAAAAACTGTTTTTT.

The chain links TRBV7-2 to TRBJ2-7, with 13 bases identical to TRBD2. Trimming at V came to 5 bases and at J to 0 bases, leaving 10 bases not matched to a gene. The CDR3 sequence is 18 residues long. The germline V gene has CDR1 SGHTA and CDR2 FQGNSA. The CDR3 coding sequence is TGTGCCAGCAGCCACGGGACTAGCGGGAAAGGAAACTCCTACGAGCAGTACTTC. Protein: CASSHGTSGKGNSYEQYF. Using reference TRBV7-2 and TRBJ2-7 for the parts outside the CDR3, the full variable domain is GAGVSQSPSNKVTEKGKDVELRCDPISGHTALYWYRQSLGQGLEFLIYFQGNSAPDKSGLPSDRFSAERTGGSVSTLTIQRTQQEDSAVYLCASSHGTSGKGNSYEQYFGPGTRLTVT.

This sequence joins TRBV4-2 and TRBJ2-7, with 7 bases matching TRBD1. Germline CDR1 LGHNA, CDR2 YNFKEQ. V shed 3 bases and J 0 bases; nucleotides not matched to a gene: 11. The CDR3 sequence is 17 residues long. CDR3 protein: CASSQLSGGQDSYEQYF. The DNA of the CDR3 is TGTGCCAGCAGCCAGCTTTCGGGCGGACAGGACTCCTACGAGCAGTACTTC.

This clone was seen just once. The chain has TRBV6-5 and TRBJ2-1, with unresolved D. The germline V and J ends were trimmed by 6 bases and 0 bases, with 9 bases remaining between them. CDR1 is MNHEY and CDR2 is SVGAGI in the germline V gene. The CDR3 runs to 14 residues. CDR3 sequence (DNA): TGTGCCAGCAGCAGGCGAAGCTCCTACAATGAGCAGTTCTTC. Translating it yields CASSRRSSYNEQFF.

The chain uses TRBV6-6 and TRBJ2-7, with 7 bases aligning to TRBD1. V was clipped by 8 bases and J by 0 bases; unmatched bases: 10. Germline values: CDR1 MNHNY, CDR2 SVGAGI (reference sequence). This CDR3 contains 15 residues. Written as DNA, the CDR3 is TGTGCCAGCGGAACGAAGAGACAGGGCTCCTACGAGCAGTACTTC. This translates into CASGTKRQGSYEQYF.

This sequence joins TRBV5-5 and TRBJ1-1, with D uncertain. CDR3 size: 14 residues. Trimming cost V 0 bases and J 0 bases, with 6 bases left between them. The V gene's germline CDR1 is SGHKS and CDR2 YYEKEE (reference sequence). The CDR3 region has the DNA TGTGCCAGCAGCTTGGGAGATTTGAACACTGAAGCTTTCTTT. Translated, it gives CASSLGDLNTEAFF. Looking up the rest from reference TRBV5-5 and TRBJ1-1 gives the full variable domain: DAGVTQSPTHLIKTRGQQVTLRCSPISGHKSVSWYQQVLGQGPQFIFQYYEKEERGRGNFPDRFSARQFPNYSSELNVNALLLGDSALYLCASSLGDLNTEAFFGQGTRLTVV.

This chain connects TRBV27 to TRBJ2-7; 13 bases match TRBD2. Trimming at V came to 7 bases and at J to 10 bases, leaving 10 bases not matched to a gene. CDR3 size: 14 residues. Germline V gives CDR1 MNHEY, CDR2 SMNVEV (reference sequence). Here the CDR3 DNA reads TGTGCCAGCACCTCCCGCGGACTAGCGGGAGATCAGTACTTC. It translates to CASTSRGLAGDQYF.

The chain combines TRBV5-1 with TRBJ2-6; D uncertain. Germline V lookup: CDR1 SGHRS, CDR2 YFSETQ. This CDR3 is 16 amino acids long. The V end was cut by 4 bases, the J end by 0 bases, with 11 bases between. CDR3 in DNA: TGCGCCAGCAGCGAGACAATAAACTCTGGGGCCAACGTCCTGACTTTC. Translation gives CASSETINSGANVLTF.

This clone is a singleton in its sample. The CDR3 here is CAWTDRGSRGYTF. CDR3 sequence (DNA): TGTGCCTGGACGGACAGGGGTTCGCGTGGCTACACCTTC. J is TRBJ1-2 and V is TRBV30, with 9 positions matching TRBD1. Germline lookup yields CDR1 GTSNPN and CDR2 SVGIG (reference sequence). Germline trimming cut 4 bases from V and 7 bases from J; bases unmatched to any gene: 7. This CDR3 comprises 13 residues.

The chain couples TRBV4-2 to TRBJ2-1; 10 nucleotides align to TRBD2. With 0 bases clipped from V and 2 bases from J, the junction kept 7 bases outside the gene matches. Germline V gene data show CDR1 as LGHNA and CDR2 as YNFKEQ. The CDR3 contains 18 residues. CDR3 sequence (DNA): TGTGCCAGCAGCCAAGACAATAGCGGGAGGTTGGCCTACAATGAGCAGTTCTTC. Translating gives CASSQDNSGRLAYNEQFF.

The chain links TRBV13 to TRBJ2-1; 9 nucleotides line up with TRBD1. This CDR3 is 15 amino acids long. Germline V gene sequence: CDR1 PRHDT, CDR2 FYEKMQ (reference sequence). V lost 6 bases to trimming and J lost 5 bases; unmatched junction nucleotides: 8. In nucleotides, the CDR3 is TGTGCCAGCAGTTCCACCGGGACAGGGAACAATGAGCAGTTCTTC. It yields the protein CASSSTGTGNNEQFF.

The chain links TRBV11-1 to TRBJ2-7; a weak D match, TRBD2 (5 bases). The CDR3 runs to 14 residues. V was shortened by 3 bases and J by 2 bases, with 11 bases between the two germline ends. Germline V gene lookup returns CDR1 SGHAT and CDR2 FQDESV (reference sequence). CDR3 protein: CASSLRPRAYEQYF. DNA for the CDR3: TGTGCCAGCAGCTTGCGCCCGAGGGCCTACGAGCAGTACTTC. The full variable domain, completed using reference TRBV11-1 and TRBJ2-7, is EAEVAQSPRYKITEKSQAVAFWCDPISGHATLYWYRQILGQGPELLVQFQDESVVDDSQLPKDRFSAERLKGVDSTLKIQPAELGDSAMYLCASSLRPRAYEQYFGPGTRLTVT.

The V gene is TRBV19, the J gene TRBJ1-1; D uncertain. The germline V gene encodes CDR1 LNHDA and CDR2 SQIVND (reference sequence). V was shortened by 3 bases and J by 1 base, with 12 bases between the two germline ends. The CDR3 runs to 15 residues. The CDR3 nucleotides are TGTGCCAGTAGTATGGGCGTTACAGCGAACACTGAAGCTTTCTTT. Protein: CASSMGVTANTEAFF.

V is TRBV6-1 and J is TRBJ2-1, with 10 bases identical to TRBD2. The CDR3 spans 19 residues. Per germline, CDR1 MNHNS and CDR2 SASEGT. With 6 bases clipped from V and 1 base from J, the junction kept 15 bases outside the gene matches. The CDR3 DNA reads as TGTGCCAGCAGCGAAAGGTCTAGCGGGAGTCGAATTTCCTACAATGAGCAGTTCTTC. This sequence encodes CASSERSSGSRISYNEQFF.

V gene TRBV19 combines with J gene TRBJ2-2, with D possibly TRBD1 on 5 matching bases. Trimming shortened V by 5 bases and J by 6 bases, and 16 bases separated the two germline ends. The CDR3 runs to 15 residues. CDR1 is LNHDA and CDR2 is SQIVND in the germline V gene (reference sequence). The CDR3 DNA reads TGTGCCAGTAGTGGTTTACGTCTGACAGCCGGGGAGCTGTTTTTT. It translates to CASSGLRLTAGELFF.

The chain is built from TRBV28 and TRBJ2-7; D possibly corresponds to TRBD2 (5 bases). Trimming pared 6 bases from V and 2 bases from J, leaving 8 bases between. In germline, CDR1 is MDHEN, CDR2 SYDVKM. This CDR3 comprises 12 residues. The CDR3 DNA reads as TGTGCCAGCAGCCCGGGGACCTACGAGCAGTACTTC. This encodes CASSPGTYEQYF.

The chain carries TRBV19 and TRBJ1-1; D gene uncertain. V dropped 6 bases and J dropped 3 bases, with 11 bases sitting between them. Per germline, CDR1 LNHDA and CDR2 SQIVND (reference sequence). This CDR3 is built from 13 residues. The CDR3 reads CASSQGEDTEAFF. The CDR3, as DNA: TGTGCCAGTAGCCAAGGAGAGGACACTGAAGCTTTCTTT.

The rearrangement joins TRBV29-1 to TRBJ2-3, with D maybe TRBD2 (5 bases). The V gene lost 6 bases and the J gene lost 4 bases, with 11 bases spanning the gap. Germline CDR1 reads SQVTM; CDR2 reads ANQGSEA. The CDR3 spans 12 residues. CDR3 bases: TGCAGCGTAGGGCACGGGGCAGATACGCAGTATTTT. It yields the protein CSVGHGADTQYF.